Below are 29 T cell receptor beta chains sequenced from a single sample in a study of T cell responses to AZD1222 COVID-19 vaccine. Sequencing used immunoSEQ multiplex PCR; TCRdb keeps in-frame clones, though not all of them. Among 110,000 or so clones listed, around nine tenths were seen once. The input for sequencing was peripheral blood, taken on day 0 of AZD1222 vaccination. All receptors come from an adult in good health.

This clone was seen a single time. The chain couples TRBV2 to TRBJ2-7; D unclear. This CDR3 has 14 amino acids. Trimming removed 2 bases from V and 1 base from J, with 9 bases in between. Germline CDR1 and CDR2: SNHLY and FYNNEI. CDR3: CASSENYVSYEQYF. The CDR3 DNA sequence: TGTGCCAGCAGTGAAAATTACGTATCCTACGAGCAGTACTTC. Full variable domain (rest looked up from reference TRBV2 and TRBJ2-7): EPEVTQTPSHQVTQMGQEVILRCVPISNHLYFYWYRQILGQKVEFLVSFYNNEISEKSEIFDDQFSVERPDGSNFTLKIRSTKLEDSAMYFCASSENYVSYEQYFGPGTRLTVT.

The V call is TRBV2, the J call TRBJ2-6, with 11 bases identical to TRBD1. The CDR3 sequence is 17 residues long. With V trimmed by 7 bases and J by 3 bases, 8 bases remained unmatched. Germline assignment: CDR1 SNHLY and CDR2 FYNNEI. The CDR3 region has the DNA TGTGCCAGCAATCTCGGACAGGGGGCGATTGGGGCCAACGTCCTGACTTTC. The encoded protein is CASNLGQGAIGANVLTF.

This clone occurred a few times. The chain is built from TRBV5-1 and TRBJ2-7, with D uncertain. V lost 4 bases and J lost 7, with 12 bases in between. The CDR3 sequence is 12 residues long. Germline V gives CDR1 SGHRS, CDR2 YFSETQ. CDR3 loop: CASSPPSKEQYF. For the CDR3, the DNA is TGCGCCAGCAGCCCTCCGTCTAAGGAGCAGTACTTC. The entire variable domain, with the rest obtained from reference TRBV5-1 and TRBJ2-7, is as follows: KAGVTQTPRYLIKTRGQQVTLSCSPISGHRSVSWYQQTPGQGLQFLFEYFSETQRNKGNFPGRFSGRQFSNSRSEMNVSTLELGDSALYLCASSPPSKEQYFGPGTRLTVT.

CDR3 coding DNA: TGTGCCAGCAGTGAAAGGGAAACCTATGGCTACACCTTC. It yields the protein CASSERETYGYTF. V and J are TRBV2 and TRBJ1-2; D unclear. Germline V gene data show CDR1 as SNHLY and CDR2 as FYNNEI. V was clipped by 2 bases and J by 4 bases, with 8 bases between them. CDR3 length: 13 residues.

The chain links TRBV4-3 to TRBJ1-3; 7 positions match TRBD1. This CDR3 is 15 amino acids long. V dropped 1 base and J dropped 3; count of bases not matched to a gene: 3. From germline, CDR1 is LGHNA and CDR2 YSLEER. CDR3 coding DNA: TGCGCCAGCAGCCAAGGGGACAGCCTTGGAAACACCATATATTTT. Protein: CASSQGDSLGNTIYF.

The V and J genes are TRBV27 and TRBJ2-7; 8 bases are a match to TRBD1. The germline V gene has CDR1 MNHEY and CDR2 SMNVEV (reference sequence). This CDR3 contains 15 residues. V was clipped by 5 bases and J by 4 bases; unmatched bases: 10. The CDR3 DNA follows: TGTGCCAGCAGTAACGACAGGGGTGGGCCGTACGAGCAGTACTTC. Translating gives CASSNDRGGPYEQYF.

The rearrangement joins TRBV29-1 to TRBJ2-3; possible D gene TRBD2, 6 bases. V was shortened by 8 bases and J by 3 bases, with 9 bases between the two germline ends. CDR1 is SQVTM, CDR2 ANQGSEA, per germline. CDR3 size: 11 residues. Here the CDR3 DNA reads TGCAGCTTGGGGACTACAGATACGCAGTATTTT. This sequence encodes CSLGTTDTQYF.

The chain has TRBV25-1 and TRBJ2-2, with a tentative D call TRBD2 (5 bases). V lost 7 bases and J lost 0, with 9 bases in between. The CDR3 sequence is 14 residues long. Germline V gene lookup returns CDR1 MGHDK and CDR2 SYGVNS. In nucleotides, the CDR3 is TGTGCCAGCACCAGAGGGTCGAACACCGGGGAGCTGTTTTTT. It encodes CASTRGSNTGELFF.

The genes are TRBV28 and TRBJ1-5; TRBD1 is a possible D gene (5 bases). Trimming stripped 10 bases from V and 2 bases from J, with 15 bases between. Germline lookup yields CDR1 MDHEN and CDR2 SYDVKM. CDR3 length: 14 amino acids. The CDR3 loop is CATFLGAGNQPQHF. For the CDR3, the DNA is TGTGCCACCTTTCTAGGGGCGGGCAATCAGCCCCAGCATTTT.

The J gene is TRBJ1-5, the V gene TRBV27; D not resolved. The V end lost 0 bases, the J end lost 11 bases, and 17 bases lay between the germline ends. The CDR3 runs to 15 residues. The V gene's germline CDR1 is MNHEY and CDR2 SMNVEV (reference sequence). The CDR3 spells CASSLSASYIDTQHF. The CDR3 coding sequence is TGTGCCAGCAGTTTATCGGCCAGTTACATCGACACCCAGCATTTT.

J is TRBJ1-4 and V is TRBV28, with TRBD1 matching over 8 bases. With V trimmed by 2 bases and J by 10 bases, 6 bases remained unmatched. The CDR3 has 14 amino acids. CDR1 is MDHEN, CDR2 SYDVKM, per germline. The CDR3 coding sequence is TGTGCCAGCAGTTTACCAGGGGGCAAGGGAAAACTGTTTTTT. As protein: CASSLPGGKGKLFF.

The V gene is TRBV12-3 or TRBV12-4, the J gene TRBJ2-1; the D gene is possibly TRBD2 (6 bases). With 4 bases removed from V and 10 bases from J, the gap between germline ends came to 11 bases. CDR3 length equals 12 residues. Here the CDR3 reads CASSWGDFEQFF. The CDR3 bases are TGTGCCAGCAGTTGGGGGGACTTCGAGCAGTTCTTC.

The chain employs TRBV19 and TRBJ2-1; 8 nucleotides line up with TRBD2. The J segment lost 9 bases and the V segment lost 4 bases, leaving 14 bases of the junction unmatched. The CDR3 loop spans 16 amino acids. The V gene's germline CDR1 is LNHDA and CDR2 SQIVND (reference sequence). The CDR3, as DNA: TGTGCCAGTAGTACAGTCGGGAGGGCCAGATTTAGTGAGCAGTTCTTC. Its translation: CASSTVGRARFSEQFF.

This chain links TRBV19 with TRBJ2-3, with D perhaps matching TRBD2 (5 bases). CDR3 size: 15 residues. The germline V gene encodes CDR1 LNHDA and CDR2 SQIVND (reference sequence). Trimming pared 1 base from V and 2 bases from J, leaving 10 bases between. Here the CDR3 DNA reads TGTGCCAGTAGTATAGGGAGGTCTGACACAGATACGCAGTATTTT. The encoded protein is CASSIGRSDTDTQYF.

The gene calls are TRBV2 and TRBJ1-5; D might be TRBD1 (5 bases). The CDR3 consists of 15 residues. V shed 4 bases and J shed 0 bases, with 10 bases lying between them. Germline lookup yields CDR1 SNHLY and CDR2 FYNNEI. The CDR3 is CASSARDGSNQPQHF. The CDR3 nucleotides are TGTGCCAGCAGTGCCCGGGACGGTAGCAATCAGCCCCAGCATTTT.

The chain is built from TRBV2 and TRBJ2-7, with 11 bases identical to TRBD2. The CDR3 consists of 13 residues. Looked up from germline, CDR1 is SNHLY and CDR2 is FYNNEI. With V trimmed by 6 bases and J by 12 bases, 10 bases remained unmatched. DNA of the CDR3: TGTGCCAGCAGCGTAGGGACTAGCGGCCCGGGGTACTTC. Translation: CASSVGTSGPGYF.

The gene calls are TRBV28 and TRBJ1-2; D possibly corresponds to TRBD1 (5 bases). Germline V lookup: CDR1 MDHEN, CDR2 SYDVKM. The CDR3 is 14 amino acids. V lost 2 bases, J lost 8 bases, and 15 bases lay in between. CDR3 bases: TGTGCCAGCAGTTTAGGCGGGGGATTTGGGGGCTACACCTTC. Its translation is CASSLGGGFGGYTF.

The V and J genes are TRBV28 and TRBJ2-2; 10 bases align to TRBD1. V lost 4 bases, J lost 4 bases, and 6 bases stayed unmatched. The germline CDR1 and CDR2 sequences are MDHEN and SYDVKM. The CDR3 sequence is 16 residues long. CDR3 region: CASSSDRGRFTGELFF. The CDR3 DNA is TGTGCCAGCAGTTCCGACAGGGGGCGCTTCACCGGGGAGCTGTTTTTT.

The chain couples TRBV11-2 to TRBJ1-2; D remains unclear. The V end lost 5 bases, the J end lost 4 bases, and 23 bases lay between the germline ends. There are 17 residues in the CDR3. Germline V CDR1 and CDR2: SGHAT, FQNNGV. The CDR3 region has the DNA TGTGCCAGCAGCCCCCTGGTTGGTCGGGGATTACCCTATGGCTACACCTTC. Its translation is CASSPLVGRGLPYGYTF.

The CDR3 spells CSVERGPDTQYF. As DNA, the CDR3 is TGCAGCGTTGAACGGGGTCCAGATACGCAGTATTTT. The gene calls are TRBV29-1 and TRBJ2-3, with a possible D match to TRBD2 (5 bases). Germline CDR1 reads SQVTM; CDR2 reads ANQGSEA. V was cut by 2 bases and J by 4 bases, with 7 bases left in between. The CDR3 is 12 amino acids.

This clone was counted a few times. In DNA form, the CDR3 reads TGTTCGTTTCCGGGCACCTACGAGCAGTACTTC. It codes for CSFPGTYEQYF. The chain is built from TRBV6-5 and TRBJ2-7; no clear D gene. The CDR3 sequence is 11 residues long. The germline CDR1 and CDR2 sequences are MNHEY and SVGAGI.

The chain joins TRBV28 to TRBJ1-6, with TRBD1 identical over 10 bases. V lost 6 bases and J lost 8; bases outside the gene matches: 7. The CDR3 has 15 amino acids. Per germline, CDR1 MDHEN and CDR2 SYDVKM. CDR3 nucleotide sequence: TGTGCCAGCAGCTCCCCCGGACAGGGGGATTCACCCCTCCACTTT. Translating it yields CASSSPGQGDSPLHF.

V usage is TRBV7-8 and J usage is TRBJ2-1; TRBD2 matches at 7 bases. Germline V lookup: CDR1 SGHVS, CDR2 FQNEAQ. V gave up 5 bases and J gave up 4 bases; unmatched junction bases: 11. This CDR3 region has 16 residues. The CDR3 is CASSALAGTIYNEQFF. Written as DNA, the CDR3 is TGTGCCAGCAGCGCCTTAGCCGGGACTATTTACAATGAGCAGTTCTTC.

This clone was observed at least ten times. The chain joins TRBV28 to TRBJ2-1; TRBD2 aligns across 9 bases. Germline values: CDR1 MDHEN, CDR2 SYDVKM. The CDR3 has 20 residues. V dropped 2 bases and J dropped 1; count of bases not matched to a gene: 15. DNA for the CDR3: TGTGCCAGCAGTTTACCCCCGGGACTAGCAGATGCTTCATCCTACAATGAGCAGTTCTTC. This encodes CASSLPPGLADASSYNEQFF.

This sequence joins TRBV19 and TRBJ2-7; perhaps D is TRBD1 or TRBD2 (6 bases each). Trimming left V 0 bases short and J 5 bases short, with 14 bases between. Germline lookup yields CDR1 LNHDA and CDR2 SQIVND (reference sequence). This CDR3 has 15 amino acids. CDR3 in amino acids: CASSIDLRGRNEQYF. The DNA of the CDR3 is TGTGCCAGTAGTATAGATCTTCGGGGGCGAAACGAGCAGTACTTC.

The chain recombines TRBV27 with TRBJ2-1; 9 nucleotides agree with TRBD1. The ends lost 3 bases at V and 8 bases at J; junction bases unmatched: 17. From germline, CDR1 is MNHEY and CDR2 SMNVEV (reference sequence). The CDR3 covers 18 residues. CDR3 residues: CASSLGQGLRTRLDEQFF. The CDR3 DNA is TGTGCCAGCAGTTTGGGACAGGGCCTTAGGACTAGGCTTGATGAGCAGTTCTTC.

V gene TRBV4-3 combines with J gene TRBJ2-3; TRBD1 matches at 7 bases. The CDR3 covers 13 residues. V was clipped by 1 base and J by 9 bases; unmatched bases: 4. CDR1 and CDR2 from the germline V gene are LGHNA and YSLEER. DNA for the CDR3: TGCGCCAGCAGCCAAGCCCCGGGACAGACGCAGTATTTT. As protein: CASSQAPGQTQYF.

The gene calls are TRBV10-3 and TRBJ1-1; the D is unclear. V lost 5 bases, J lost 3 bases, and 7 bases lay in between. The CDR3 consists of 12 residues. CDR1 is ENHRY and CDR2 is SYGVKD in the germline V gene. CDR3 region: CAISQGDTEAFF. DNA for the CDR3: TGTGCCATCAGTCAAGGAGACACTGAAGCTTTCTTT.

The chain joins TRBV6-1 to TRBJ2-3; possible D gene TRBD2, 6 bases. The length of the CDR3 is 16 residues. The germline CDR1 and CDR2 sequences are MNHNS and SASEGT. Trimming pared 2 bases from V and 4 bases from J, leaving 16 bases between. The chain's CDR3 is CASSERFGGVSDTQYF. CDR3 bases: TGTGCCAGCAGTGAACGGTTCGGGGGAGTCTCAGATACGCAGTATTTT.